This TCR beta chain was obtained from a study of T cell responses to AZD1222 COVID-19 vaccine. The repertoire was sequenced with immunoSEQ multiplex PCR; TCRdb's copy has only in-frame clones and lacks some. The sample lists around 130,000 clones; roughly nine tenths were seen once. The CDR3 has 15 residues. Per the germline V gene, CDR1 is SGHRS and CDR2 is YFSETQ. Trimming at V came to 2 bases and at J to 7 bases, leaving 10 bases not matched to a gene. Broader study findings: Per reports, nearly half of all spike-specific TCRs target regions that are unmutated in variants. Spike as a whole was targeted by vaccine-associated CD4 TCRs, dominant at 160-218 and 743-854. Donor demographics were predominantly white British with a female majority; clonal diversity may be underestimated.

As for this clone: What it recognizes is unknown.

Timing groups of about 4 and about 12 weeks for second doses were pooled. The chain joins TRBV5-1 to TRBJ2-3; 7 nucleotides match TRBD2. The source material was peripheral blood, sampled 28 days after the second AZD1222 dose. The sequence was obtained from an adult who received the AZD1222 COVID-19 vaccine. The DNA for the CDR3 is TGCGCCAGCAGCTTTGCCCGGACGGGAGGAAATACGCAGTATTTT. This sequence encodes CASSFARTGGNTQYF.